This paragraph covers one T cell receptor beta chain sequence. Germline-derived CDR1 and CDR2 are SGHTA and FQGTGA. The CDR3 runs 20 residues. V was shortened by 2 bases and J by 3 bases, with 25 bases between the two germline ends. The sample belongs to a study of blood T cell repertoires in COVID-19. In the study's own analysis: Amplification with reference gene primers provided the estimates of nucleated cell counts. Method: immunoSEQ multiplex PCR; TCRdb's copy keeps in-frame clones and lacks some. V, J and clone size are taken as reported in that table, and D and trimming were inferred from the DNA itself. The sample has about 59,000 clones, around 81% seen once.

Source material: peripheral blood. The source of this sequence is a woman over 75 with acute or convalescent COVID-19. The chain employs TRBV7-3 and TRBJ2-2; D possibly corresponds to TRBD2 (6 bases). CDR3 DNA: TGTGCCAGCAGCTTACGCCCCTGGGCTAGCGCCCAACGCGACACCGGGGAGCTGTTTTTT. Translated: CASSLRPWASAQRDTGELFF.